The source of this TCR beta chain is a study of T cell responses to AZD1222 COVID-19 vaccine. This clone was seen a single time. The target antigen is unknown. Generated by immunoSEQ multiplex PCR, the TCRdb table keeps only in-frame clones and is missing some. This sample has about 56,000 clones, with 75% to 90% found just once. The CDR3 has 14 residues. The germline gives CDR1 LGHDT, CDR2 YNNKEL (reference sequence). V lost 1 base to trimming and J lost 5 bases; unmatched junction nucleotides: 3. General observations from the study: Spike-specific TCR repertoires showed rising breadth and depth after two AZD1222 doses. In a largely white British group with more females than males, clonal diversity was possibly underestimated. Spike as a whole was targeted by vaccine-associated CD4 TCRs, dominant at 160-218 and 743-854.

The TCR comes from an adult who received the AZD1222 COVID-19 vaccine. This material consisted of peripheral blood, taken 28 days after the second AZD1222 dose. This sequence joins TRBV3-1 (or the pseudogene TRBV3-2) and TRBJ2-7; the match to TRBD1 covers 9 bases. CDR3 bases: TGTGCCAGCAGCCAAGTGGGACAGGGCCACGAGCAGTACTTC. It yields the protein CASSQVGQGHEQYF.